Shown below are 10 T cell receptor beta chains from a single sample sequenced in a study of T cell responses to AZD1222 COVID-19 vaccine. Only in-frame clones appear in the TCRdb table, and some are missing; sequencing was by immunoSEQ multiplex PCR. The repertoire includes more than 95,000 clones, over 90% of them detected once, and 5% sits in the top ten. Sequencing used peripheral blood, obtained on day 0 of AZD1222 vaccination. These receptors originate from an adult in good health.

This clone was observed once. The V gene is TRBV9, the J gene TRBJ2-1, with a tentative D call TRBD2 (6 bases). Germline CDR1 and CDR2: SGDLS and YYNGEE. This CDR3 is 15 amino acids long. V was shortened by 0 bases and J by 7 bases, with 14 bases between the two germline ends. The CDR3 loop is CASSVASRESNEQFF. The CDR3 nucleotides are TGTGCCAGCAGCGTAGCTTCCCGGGAGTCAAATGAGCAGTTCTTC.

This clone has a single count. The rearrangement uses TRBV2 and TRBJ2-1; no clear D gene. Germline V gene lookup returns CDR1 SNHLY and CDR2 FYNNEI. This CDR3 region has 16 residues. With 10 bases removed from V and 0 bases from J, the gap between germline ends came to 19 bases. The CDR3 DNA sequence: TGTGCCACCTTGGGGTTCGGCGCCAACTCCTACAATGAGCAGTTCTTC. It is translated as CATLGFGANSYNEQFF.

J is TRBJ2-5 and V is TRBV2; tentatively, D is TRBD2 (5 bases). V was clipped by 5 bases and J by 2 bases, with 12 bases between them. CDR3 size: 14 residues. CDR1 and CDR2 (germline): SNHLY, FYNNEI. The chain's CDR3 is CASSSSGIQETQYF. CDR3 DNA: TGTGCCAGCAGTTCCAGCGGTATTCAAGAGACCCAGTACTTC.

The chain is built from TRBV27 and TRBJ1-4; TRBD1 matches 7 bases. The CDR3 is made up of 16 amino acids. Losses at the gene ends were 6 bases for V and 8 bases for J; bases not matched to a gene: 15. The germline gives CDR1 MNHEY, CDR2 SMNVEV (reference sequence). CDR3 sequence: CASSRRGQGDREKLFF. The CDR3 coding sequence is TGTGCCAGCAGCCGACGCGGCCAGGGGGATAGGGAAAAACTGTTTTTT.

The CDR3 is CATSRDGGAGNEKLFF. CDR3 coding DNA: TGTGCCACCAGCAGAGATGGGGGGGCAGGGAATGAAAAACTGTTTTTT. The chain combines TRBV15 with TRBJ1-4, with D tentatively TRBD1 (6 bases). This CDR3 region has 16 residues. Germline V gene lookup returns CDR1 LNHNV and CDR2 YYDKDF (reference sequence). Trimming removed 0 bases from V and 5 bases from J, with 13 bases in between.

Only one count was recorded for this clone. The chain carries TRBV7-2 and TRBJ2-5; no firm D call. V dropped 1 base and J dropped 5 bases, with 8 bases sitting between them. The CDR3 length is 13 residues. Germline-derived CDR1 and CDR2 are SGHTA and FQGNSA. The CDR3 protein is CASSLVVEETQYF. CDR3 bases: TGTGCCAGCAGCTTAGTGGTAGAGGAGACCCAGTACTTC.

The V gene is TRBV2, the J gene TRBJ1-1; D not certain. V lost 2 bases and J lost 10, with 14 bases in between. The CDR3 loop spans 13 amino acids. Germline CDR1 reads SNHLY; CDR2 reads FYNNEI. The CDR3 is CASSEMSSGGAFF. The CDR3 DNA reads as TGTGCCAGCAGTGAAATGTCGTCGGGAGGAGCTTTCTTT.

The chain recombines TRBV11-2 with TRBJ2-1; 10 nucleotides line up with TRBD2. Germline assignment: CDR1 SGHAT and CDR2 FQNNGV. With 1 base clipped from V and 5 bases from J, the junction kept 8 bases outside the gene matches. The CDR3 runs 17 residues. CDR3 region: CASSLGGSGRLDNEQFF. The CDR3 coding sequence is TGTGCCAGCAGCTTAGGTGGTAGCGGGAGGTTGGACAATGAGCAGTTCTTC.

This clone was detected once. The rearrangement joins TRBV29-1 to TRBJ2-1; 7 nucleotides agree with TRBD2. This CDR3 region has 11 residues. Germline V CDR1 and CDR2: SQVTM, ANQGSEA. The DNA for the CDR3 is TGCTGTTGCGGGAGTAACAATGAGCAGTTCTTC. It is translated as CCCGSNNEQFF.

The DNA of the CDR3 is TGTGCCAGCAGCCCCGGGGACGAGCAGTACTTC. Its protein is CASSPGDEQYF. The rearrangement joins TRBV11-2 to TRBJ2-7, with D perhaps TRBD2 (5 bases). The germline CDR1 and CDR2 sequences are SGHAT and FQNNGV. The CDR3 loop spans 11 amino acids. The ends were cut back, 5 bases at V and 5 bases at J, with 7 bases in the middle.